These 10 T cell receptor beta chains were all obtained from the same sample, sequenced in a study of OX40 agonist ivuxolimab in advanced cancers. Here immunoSEQ multiplex PCR was the method, and the copy in TCRdb shows in-frame clones only, minus some. The sample records approximately 91,000 clones, around 87% being singletons. Sequenced here: CD4+ or CD8+ T cells sorted from blood, sampled in a trial of the OX40 agonist ivuxolimab. The receptors originated from an adult with an advanced solid tumor such as melanoma, head and neck, liver or kidney cancer.

The CDR3 sequence: CASSIAGVGETQYF. The CDR3, as DNA: TGTGCCAGTAGTATAGCGGGAGTGGGAGAGACCCAGTACTTC. This chain connects TRBV19 to TRBJ2-5; tentatively, D is TRBD2 (6 bases). V was pared by 1 base and J by 4 bases, with 10 bases between. The CDR3 length is 14 residues. The germline gives CDR1 LNHDA, CDR2 SQIVND (reference sequence). Complete variable domain (other parts from reference TRBV19 and TRBJ2-5): DGGITQSPKYLFRKEGQNVTLSCEQNLNHDAMYWYRQDPGQGLRLIYYSQIVNDFQKGDIAEGYSVSREKKESFPLTVTSAQKNPTAFYLCASSIAGVGETQYFGPGTRLLVL.

The rearrangement uses TRBV19 and TRBJ1-1; TRBD1 matches 11 bases. With 5 bases clipped from V and 6 bases from J, the junction kept 5 bases outside the gene matches. The CDR3 has 14 amino acids. The V gene's germline CDR1 is LNHDA and CDR2 SQIVND (reference sequence). CDR3 DNA sequence: TGTGCCAGTAGTGTAGGACAGGGGGCCTCTGAAGCTTTCTTT. Its protein is CASSVGQGASEAFF.

V gene TRBV7-2 combines with J gene TRBJ2-2, with TRBD2 matching 10 bases. V shed 3 bases and J 7 bases; nucleotides not matched to a gene: 8. CDR1 is SGHTA and CDR2 is FQGNSA in the germline V gene. This CDR3 is 16 amino acids long. Here the CDR3 DNA reads TGTGCCAGCAGCTTTTTTGCTAGCGGGAGTTTCGGGGAGCTGTTTTTT. Translation: CASSFFASGSFGELFF.

The chain joins TRBV7-9 to TRBJ2-3, with 9 bases lining up with TRBD2. Germline values: CDR1 SEHNR, CDR2 FQNEAQ (reference sequence). The V segment lost 3 bases and the J segment 3 bases; nucleotides outside the gene matches: 4. The CDR3 is 15 amino acids. Written as DNA, the CDR3 is TGTGCCAGCAGCTTCACTAGCGGGCAAACAGATACGCAGTATTTT. This translates into CASSFTSGQTDTQYF.

J is TRBJ2-7 and V is TRBV7-9, with 8 bases identical to TRBD1. Germline CDR1 and CDR2: SEHNR and FQNEAQ (reference sequence). CDR3 size: 12 residues. Unmatched junction bases numbered 0, after V lost 5 bases and J lost 3 bases. CDR3 sequence (DNA): TGTGCCAGCAGCGGGACAGGCTACGAGCAGTACTTC. Protein product: CASSGTGYEQYF.

This clone has just a few counts. The chain carries TRBV19 and TRBJ1-5; D not certain. Deletions cut 3 bases from V and 0 bases from J, with 6 bases between. The CDR3 spans 14 residues. Per germline, CDR1 LNHDA and CDR2 SQIVND (reference sequence). The CDR3 is CASSIQISNQPQHF. The DNA for the CDR3 is TGTGCCAGTAGTATCCAAATTAGCAATCAGCCCCAGCATTTT.

This clone has just one count. The chain carries TRBV27 and TRBJ2-1; 14 bases line up with TRBD2. CDR1 and CDR2 from the germline V gene are MNHEY and SMNVEV (reference sequence). The CDR3 totals 24 residues. The V segment lost 0 bases and the J segment 6 bases; nucleotides outside the gene matches: 25. The CDR3 bases are TGTGCCAGCAGTTTATCGATAGCTCCTGGGGTAGGACTAGCGGGAGGCTGGGGTGGCAATGAGCAGTTCTTC. Translated, it gives CASSLSIAPGVGLAGGWGGNEQFF.

The chain combines TRBV6-6 with TRBJ2-5; tentatively, D is TRBD1 or TRBD2 (6 bases each). The CDR3 length is 13 residues. Per germline, CDR1 MNHNY and CDR2 SVGAGI (reference sequence). V was shortened by 6 bases and J by 7 bases, with 15 bases between the two germline ends. CDR3 DNA sequence: TGTGCCAGCAGCCAGACAGGAGGGGCGACCCAGTACTTC. Its protein product is CASSQTGGATQYF.

This clone was picked up one time. The chain combines TRBV5-1 with TRBJ2-7; TRBD2 agrees at 8 bases. The CDR3 extends over 15 amino acids. V dropped 3 bases and J dropped 5; count of bases not matched to a gene: 10. CDR1 is SGHRS and CDR2 is YFSETQ in the germline V gene. In nucleotides, the CDR3 is TGCGCCAGCAGCTGGGGTAGCGGGGAGCGCCACGAGCAGTACTTC. Translated: CASSWGSGERHEQYF.

The chain links TRBV7-3 to TRBJ2-1; 7 bases are shared with TRBD2. The CDR3 has 19 amino acids. Germline trimming cut 6 bases from V and 0 bases from J; bases unmatched to any gene: 17. Germline lookup yields CDR1 SGHTA and CDR2 FQGTGA. This chain's CDR3 is CASSERDRVLRSSYNEQFF. The CDR3 DNA sequence: TGTGCCAGCAGTGAGCGGGACCGAGTCCTGAGGAGCTCCTACAATGAGCAGTTCTTC. The entire variable domain, with the rest obtained from reference TRBV7-3 and TRBJ2-1, is as follows: GAGVSQTPSNKVTEKGKYVELRCDPISGHTALYWYRQSLGQGPEFLIYFQGTGAADDSGLPNDRFFAVRPEGSVSTLKIQRTERGDSAVYLCASSERDRVLRSSYNEQFFGPGTRLTVL.